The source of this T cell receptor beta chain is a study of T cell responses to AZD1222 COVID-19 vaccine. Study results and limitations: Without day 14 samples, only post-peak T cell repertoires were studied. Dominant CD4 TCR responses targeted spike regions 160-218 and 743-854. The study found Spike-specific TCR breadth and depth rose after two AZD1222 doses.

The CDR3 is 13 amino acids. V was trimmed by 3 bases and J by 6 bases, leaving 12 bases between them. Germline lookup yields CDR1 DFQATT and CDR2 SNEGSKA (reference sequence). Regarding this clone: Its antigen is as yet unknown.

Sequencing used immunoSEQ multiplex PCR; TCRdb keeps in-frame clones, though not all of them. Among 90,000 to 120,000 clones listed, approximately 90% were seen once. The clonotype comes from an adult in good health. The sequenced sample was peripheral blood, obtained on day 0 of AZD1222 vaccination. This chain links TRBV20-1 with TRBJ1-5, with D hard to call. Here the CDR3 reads CSASSGLGQPQHF. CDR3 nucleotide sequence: TGCAGTGCTAGTAGCGGGTTGGGTCAGCCCCAGCATTTT.